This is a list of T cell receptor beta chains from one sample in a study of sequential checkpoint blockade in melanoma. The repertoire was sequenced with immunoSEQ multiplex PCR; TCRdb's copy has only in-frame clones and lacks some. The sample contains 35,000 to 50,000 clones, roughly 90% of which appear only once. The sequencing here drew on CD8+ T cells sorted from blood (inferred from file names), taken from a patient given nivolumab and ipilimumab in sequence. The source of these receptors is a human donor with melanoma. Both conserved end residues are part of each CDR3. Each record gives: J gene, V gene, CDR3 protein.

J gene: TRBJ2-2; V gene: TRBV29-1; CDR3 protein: CSVPGTRTGELFF
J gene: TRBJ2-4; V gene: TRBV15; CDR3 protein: CATSRVRSGQGTIQYF
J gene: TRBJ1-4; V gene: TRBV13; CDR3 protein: CASSPQTGRNEKLFF
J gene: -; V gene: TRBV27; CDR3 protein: CASSLSGDFYEQYF
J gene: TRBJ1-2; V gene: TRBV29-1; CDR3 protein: CSVPPRLPNYGYTF
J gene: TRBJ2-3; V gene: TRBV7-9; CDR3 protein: CASSLAVSTTSTDTQYF
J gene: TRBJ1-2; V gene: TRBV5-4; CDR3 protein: CASSLAIVTGLAYGYTF
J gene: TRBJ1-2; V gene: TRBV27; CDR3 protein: CASSWTARGYGYTF
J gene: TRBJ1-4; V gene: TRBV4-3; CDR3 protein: CASSQDGGNEKLFF
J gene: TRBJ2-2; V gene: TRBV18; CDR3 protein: CASSPRDSANTGELFF
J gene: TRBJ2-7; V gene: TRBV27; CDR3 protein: CASSLYPSYEQYF
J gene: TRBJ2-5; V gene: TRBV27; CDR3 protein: CASSRTGISWETQYF
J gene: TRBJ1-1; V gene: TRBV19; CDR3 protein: CASSIWARGNTEAFF
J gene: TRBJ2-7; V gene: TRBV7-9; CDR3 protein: CASSSGTLSYEQYF
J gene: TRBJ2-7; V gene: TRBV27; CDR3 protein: CASSYQGISSYEQYF
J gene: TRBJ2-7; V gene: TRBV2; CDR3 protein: CASSVSGAYEQYF
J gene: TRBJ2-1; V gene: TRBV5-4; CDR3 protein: CASSFLAGGPYNEQFF
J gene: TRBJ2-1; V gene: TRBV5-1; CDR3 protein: CASSYARGGYNEQFF
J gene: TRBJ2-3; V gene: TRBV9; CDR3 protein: CATSPSGSTDTQYF
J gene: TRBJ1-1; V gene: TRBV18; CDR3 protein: CASSTGLAEAFF